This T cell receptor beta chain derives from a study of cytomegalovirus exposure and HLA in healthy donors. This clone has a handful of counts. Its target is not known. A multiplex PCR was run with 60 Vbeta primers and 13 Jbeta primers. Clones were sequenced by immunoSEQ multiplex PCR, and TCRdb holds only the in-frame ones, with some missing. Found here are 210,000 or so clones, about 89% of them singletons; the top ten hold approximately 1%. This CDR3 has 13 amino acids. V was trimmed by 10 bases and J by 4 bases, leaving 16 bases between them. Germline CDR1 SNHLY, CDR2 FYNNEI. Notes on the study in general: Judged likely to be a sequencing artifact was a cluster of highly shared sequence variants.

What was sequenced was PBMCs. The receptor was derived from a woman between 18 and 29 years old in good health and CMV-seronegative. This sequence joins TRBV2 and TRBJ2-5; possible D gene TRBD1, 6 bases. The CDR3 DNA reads TGTGCCACCGAGCAGGGGCTGCGAGAGACCCAGTACTTC. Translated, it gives CATEQGLRETQYF.